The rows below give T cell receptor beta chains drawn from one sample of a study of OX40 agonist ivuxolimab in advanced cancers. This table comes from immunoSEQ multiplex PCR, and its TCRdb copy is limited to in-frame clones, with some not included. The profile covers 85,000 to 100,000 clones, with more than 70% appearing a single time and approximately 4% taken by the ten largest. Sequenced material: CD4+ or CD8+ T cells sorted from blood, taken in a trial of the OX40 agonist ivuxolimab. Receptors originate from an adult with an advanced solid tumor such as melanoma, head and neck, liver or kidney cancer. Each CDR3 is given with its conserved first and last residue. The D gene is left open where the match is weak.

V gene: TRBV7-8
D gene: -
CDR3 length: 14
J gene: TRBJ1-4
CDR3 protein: CASSLVAQEEKLFF
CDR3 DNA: TGTGCCAGCAGCTTAGTGGCGCAGGAGGAAAAACTGTTTTTT

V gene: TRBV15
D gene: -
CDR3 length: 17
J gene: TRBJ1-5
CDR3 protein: CATSRDLGRGGNQPQHF
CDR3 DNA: TGTGCCACCAGCAGAGATCTCGGCCGGGGGGGAAATCAGCCCCAGCATTTT

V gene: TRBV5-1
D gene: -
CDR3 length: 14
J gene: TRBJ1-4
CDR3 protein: CASSEDRANEKLFF
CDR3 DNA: TGCGCCAGCAGCGAGGACAGAGCAAATGAAAAACTGTTTTTT

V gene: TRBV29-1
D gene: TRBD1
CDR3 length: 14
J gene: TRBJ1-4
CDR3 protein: CSVYAGTGDEKLFF
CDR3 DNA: TGCAGCGTGTACGCCGGGACAGGGGATGAAAAACTGTTTTTT

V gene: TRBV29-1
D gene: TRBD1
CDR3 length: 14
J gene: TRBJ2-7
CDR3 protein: CSVEEGTGRFEQYF
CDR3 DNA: TGCAGCGTTGAAGAGGGGACAGGGCGTTTCGAGCAGTACTTC

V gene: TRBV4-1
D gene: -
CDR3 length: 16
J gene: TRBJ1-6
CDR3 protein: CASSLNIGVLNSPLHF
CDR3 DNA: TGCGCCAGCAGCTTGAACATCGGGGTACTGAATTCACCCCTCCACTTT

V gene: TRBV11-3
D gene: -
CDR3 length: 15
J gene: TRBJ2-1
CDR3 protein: CASSRGAGRYNEQFF
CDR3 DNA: TGTGCCAGCAGCCGCGGGGCGGGAAGGTACAATGAGCAGTTCTTC

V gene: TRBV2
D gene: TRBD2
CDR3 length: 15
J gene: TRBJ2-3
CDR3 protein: CASSVRRGGGDTQYF
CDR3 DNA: TGTGCCAGCAGTGTCCGACGCGGGGGGGGAGATACGCAGTATTTT

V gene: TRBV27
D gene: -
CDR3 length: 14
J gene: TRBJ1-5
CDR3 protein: CASRNLYSNQPQHF
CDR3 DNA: TGTGCCAGTAGAAATCTTTATAGCAATCAGCCCCAGCATTTT

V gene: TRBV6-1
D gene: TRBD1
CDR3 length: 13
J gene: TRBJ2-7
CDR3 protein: CASRDRVSYEQYF
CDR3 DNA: TGTGCCAGCAGGGACAGGGTCTCCTACGAGCAGTACTTC